These T cell receptor beta chains were read from a single sample in a study of cytotoxic CD8 clonotypes in ibrutinib-treated CLL. Method: immunoSEQ multiplex PCR; TCRdb's copy keeps in-frame clones and lacks some. The repertoire has fewer than 90,000 clones, approximately 71% of them found once; the top ten carry around 5.8%. The sample consisted of PBMCs, taken after 12 months of ibrutinib treatment. The receptors shown here come from a human donor with chronic lymphocytic leukemia. CDR3s include the opening cysteine and the closing phenylalanine or tryptophan. The D gene is left open where the match is weak. Rows may omit the clone size; those that give it use once, few, many or a size class.

v_gene: TRBV30; abundance: -; d_gene: TRBD1; j_gene: TRBJ1-6; CDR3nt: TGTGCCTGGAGTAGTCAGGGGGGCCTCTCCTATAATTCACCCCTCCACTTT; CDR3aa: CAWSSQGGLSYNSPLHF
v_gene: TRBV19; abundance: -; d_gene: -; j_gene: TRBJ1-4; CDR3nt: TGTGCCAGTAGTCCTGCAACTAATGAAAAACTGTTTTTT; CDR3aa: CASSPATNEKLFF
v_gene: TRBV4-3; abundance: few; d_gene: TRBD2; j_gene: TRBJ2-7; CDR3nt: TGCGCCAGCAGCCAAGGGGAGACTAGCGGCTCCTACGAGCAGTACTTC; CDR3aa: CASSQGETSGSYEQYF
v_gene: TRBV6-5; abundance: -; d_gene: -; j_gene: TRBJ1-4; CDR3nt: TGTGCCAGCAGGACAGGACGGAGGGAAAAACTGTTTTTT; CDR3aa: CASRTGRREKLFF
v_gene: TRBV9; abundance: -; d_gene: TRBD1; j_gene: TRBJ2-1; CDR3nt: TGTGCCAGCAGCAGGGGGACAGGGTATTCAGATGAGCAGTTCTTC; CDR3aa: CASSRGTGYSDEQFF
v_gene: TRBV9; abundance: -; d_gene: TRBD1; j_gene: TRBJ2-7; CDR3nt: TGTGCCAGCAGCGTAGCTGGGACAGAGTACGAGCAGTACTTC; CDR3aa: CASSVAGTEYEQYF
v_gene: TRBV28; abundance: few; d_gene: -; j_gene: TRBJ2-5; CDR3nt: TGTGCCAGCAGCCCCTTAGGGGAGACCCAGTACTTC; CDR3aa: CASSPLGETQYF
v_gene: TRBV2; abundance: few; d_gene: -; j_gene: TRBJ1-6; CDR3nt: TGTGCCAGCCAGGCGATGCTCTCACCCCTCCACTTT; CDR3aa: CASQAMLSPLHF
v_gene: TRBV7-9; abundance: -; d_gene: -; j_gene: TRBJ1-2; CDR3nt: TGTGCCAGCAGGGCCGGGACTTATGGCTACACCTTC; CDR3aa: CASRAGTYGYTF
v_gene: TRBV5-4; abundance: -; d_gene: -; j_gene: TRBJ1-1; CDR3nt: TGTGCCAGCACACCCGGAGGAGGACAGAACACTGAAGCTTTCTTT; CDR3aa: CASTPGGGQNTEAFF
v_gene: TRBV6-1; abundance: -; d_gene: TRBD1; j_gene: TRBJ2-7; CDR3nt: TGTGCCAGCAGAGACAGGGTGAAGTACGAGCAGTACTTC; CDR3aa: CASRDRVKYEQYF
v_gene: TRBV7-9; abundance: -; d_gene: -; j_gene: TRBJ2-5; CDR3nt: TGTGCCAGCAGCCCTGACGGCCAGACCCTAGATACACATTACTTC; CDR3aa: CASSPDGQTLDTHYF
v_gene: TRBV7-6; abundance: -; d_gene: -; j_gene: TRBJ2-2; CDR3nt: TGTGCCAGCAGCCCCCTTGCGAGCGCCGGGGAGCTGTTTTTT; CDR3aa: CASSPLASAGELFF
v_gene: TRBV9; abundance: -; d_gene: -; j_gene: TRBJ2-7; CDR3nt: TGTGCCAGCAGCAGGCAGGGGGGCTACGAGCAGTACTTC; CDR3aa: CASSRQGGYEQYF
v_gene: TRBV7-8; abundance: few; d_gene: -; j_gene: TRBJ2-7; CDR3nt: TGTGCCAGCAGCTTAGAGGCCCCTACAGAGCAGTACTTC; CDR3aa: CASSLEAPTEQYF
v_gene: TRBV5-4; abundance: -; d_gene: TRBD1; j_gene: TRBJ2-7; CDR3nt: TGTGCCAGCAGCTCAGGGGGCACGGCCTACGAGCAGTACTTC; CDR3aa: CASSSGGTAYEQYF
v_gene: TRBV28; abundance: -; d_gene: TRBD1; j_gene: TRBJ2-7; CDR3nt: TGTGCCAGCAGTTTATCCCCAGACAGGGTCTACGAGCAGTACTTC; CDR3aa: CASSLSPDRVYEQYF
v_gene: TRBV4-2; abundance: -; d_gene: TRBD2; j_gene: TRBJ2-3; CDR3nt: TGTGCCAGCAGCCGGACCGGGACTAGCGGGACCACAGATACGCAGTATTTT; CDR3aa: CASSRTGTSGTTDTQYF
v_gene: TRBV11-2; abundance: once; d_gene: -; j_gene: TRBJ1-3; CDR3nt: TGTGCCAGCAGCTTAGAACGTATGGGAAACACCATATATTTT; CDR3aa: CASSLERMGNTIYF
v_gene: TRBV27; abundance: -; d_gene: -; j_gene: TRBJ2-7; CDR3nt: TGTGCCAGCAGCCCAAGACTAGTAGGGGGTTCGGGCGAGCAGTACTTC; CDR3aa: CASSPRLVGGSGEQYF
v_gene: TRBV6-6; abundance: -; d_gene: -; j_gene: TRBJ1-3; CDR3nt: TGTGCCAGCAGTCTGGGGCCGGGACGGTTGGACATATATTTT; CDR3aa: CASSLGPGRLDIYF
v_gene: TRBV5-1; abundance: -; d_gene: -; j_gene: TRBJ1-1; CDR3nt: TGCGCCAGCAGTAGGAGGGGGGCGGACACTGAAGCTTTCTTT; CDR3aa: CASSRRGADTEAFF
v_gene: TRBV6-5; abundance: -; d_gene: -; j_gene: TRBJ1-1; CDR3nt: TGTGCCAGCGGGGTCAGGGACCCGGACACTGAAGCTTTCTTT; CDR3aa: CASGVRDPDTEAFF
v_gene: TRBV7-2; abundance: -; d_gene: -; j_gene: TRBJ2-7; CDR3nt: TGTGCCAGCACCTCCGGAGGGGGGCTTCCCTACGAGCAGTACTTC; CDR3aa: CASTSGGGLPYEQYF
v_gene: TRBV10-3; abundance: -; d_gene: -; j_gene: TRBJ1-6; CDR3nt: TGTGCCATCAGGTCGGACAGCTATAATTCACCCCTCCACTTT; CDR3aa: CAIRSDSYNSPLHF
v_gene: TRBV7-3; abundance: -; d_gene: -; j_gene: TRBJ2-5; CDR3nt: TGTGCCAGCAGCTTATTCTCAGGGGTAGAGACCCAGTACTTC; CDR3aa: CASSLFSGVETQYF
v_gene: TRBV27; abundance: few; d_gene: TRBD1; j_gene: TRBJ1-4; CDR3nt: TGTGCCAGCAGTCCTAGAAACAGGGGGCGAGAAAAACTGTTTTTT; CDR3aa: CASSPRNRGREKLFF
v_gene: TRBV6-6; abundance: -; d_gene: -; j_gene: TRBJ1-2; CDR3nt: TGTGCCAGCAGTTATTTGGACGGCCCCTATGGCTACACCTTC; CDR3aa: CASSYLDGPYGYTF
v_gene: TRBV27; abundance: -; d_gene: TRBD1; j_gene: TRBJ1-6; CDR3nt: TGTGCCAGCGGCGGGGCAGGGGGCATGCCCTATAATTCACCCCTCCACTTT; CDR3aa: CASGGAGGMPYNSPLHF
v_gene: TRBV6-5; abundance: -; d_gene: -; j_gene: TRBJ1-2; CDR3nt: TGTGCCAGCAGTTACTCCGGCGGGAAAGGCTATGGCTACACCTTC; CDR3aa: CASSYSGGKGYGYTF
v_gene: TRBV4-3; abundance: -; d_gene: -; j_gene: TRBJ2-7; CDR3nt: TGCGCCAGCAGCCAAGATTTCTCAGGGCGCTACGAGCAGTACTTC; CDR3aa: CASSQDFSGRYEQYF
v_gene: TRBV30; abundance: -; d_gene: TRBD2; j_gene: TRBJ2-1; CDR3nt: TGTGCCTGGAGTGCAGGCGGGGGGCCCAATGAGCAGTTCTTC; CDR3aa: CAWSAGGGPNEQFF
v_gene: TRBV7-3; abundance: -; d_gene: -; j_gene: TRBJ1-2; CDR3nt: TGTGCCAGCAGCTTAAGCAGCGCCAGAAACTATGGCTACACCTTC; CDR3aa: CASSLSSARNYGYTF
v_gene: TRBV5-1; abundance: -; d_gene: TRBD1; j_gene: TRBJ1-1; CDR3nt: TGCGCCAGCAGCCGTGGACAGGACGGGGTGAACACTGAAGCTTTCTTT; CDR3aa: CASSRGQDGVNTEAFF
v_gene: TRBV14; abundance: -; d_gene: TRBD1; j_gene: TRBJ1-1; CDR3nt: TGTGCCAGCAGCCAAGCAACAGGGGGGCCCATGAACACTGAAGCTTTCTTT; CDR3aa: CASSQATGGPMNTEAFF
v_gene: TRBV18; abundance: -; d_gene: -; j_gene: TRBJ1-2; CDR3nt: TGTGCCAGCTCACCCGACAGCGGAAACTATGGCTACACCTTC; CDR3aa: CASSPDSGNYGYTF
v_gene: TRBV2; abundance: few; d_gene: -; j_gene: TRBJ2-1; CDR3nt: TGTGCCAGCAAAGAGGGGAGCCCCCACAATGAGCAGTTCTTC; CDR3aa: CASKEGSPHNEQFF
v_gene: TRBV29-1; abundance: -; d_gene: TRBD2; j_gene: TRBJ2-5; CDR3nt: TGCAGCGTTGCGACTAGCGGGGGGCTAGAAGAGACCCAGTACTTC; CDR3aa: CSVATSGGLEETQYF
v_gene: TRBV28; abundance: few; d_gene: -; j_gene: TRBJ1-3; CDR3nt: TGTGCCAGCAGTTTACAAGAACAGTGGGACTCTGGAAACACCATATATTTT; CDR3aa: CASSLQEQWDSGNTIYF
v_gene: TRBV19; abundance: -; d_gene: -; j_gene: TRBJ1-1; CDR3nt: TGTGCCAGTAGTCCTAACGTTGGGGATACTGAAGCTTTCTTT; CDR3aa: CASSPNVGDTEAFF
v_gene: TRBV6-6; abundance: -; d_gene: -; j_gene: TRBJ2-5; CDR3nt: TGTGCCAGCAGTTACGTACAGGCGGAGACCCAGTACTTC; CDR3aa: CASSYVQAETQYF
v_gene: TRBV30; abundance: few; d_gene: -; j_gene: TRBJ1-1; CDR3nt: TGTGCCTGCGTACCGAACACTGAAGCTTTCTTT; CDR3aa: CACVPNTEAFF
v_gene: TRBV11-2; abundance: -; d_gene: -; j_gene: TRBJ1-5; CDR3nt: TGTGCCAGCAGCTTACTCCCAGACCAGCCCCAGCATTTT; CDR3aa: CASSLLPDQPQHF
v_gene: TRBV9; abundance: -; d_gene: -; j_gene: TRBJ1-2; CDR3nt: TGTGCCAGCAGCGTAGACGTTGTCCCTAACTATGGCTACACCTTC; CDR3aa: CASSVDVVPNYGYTF